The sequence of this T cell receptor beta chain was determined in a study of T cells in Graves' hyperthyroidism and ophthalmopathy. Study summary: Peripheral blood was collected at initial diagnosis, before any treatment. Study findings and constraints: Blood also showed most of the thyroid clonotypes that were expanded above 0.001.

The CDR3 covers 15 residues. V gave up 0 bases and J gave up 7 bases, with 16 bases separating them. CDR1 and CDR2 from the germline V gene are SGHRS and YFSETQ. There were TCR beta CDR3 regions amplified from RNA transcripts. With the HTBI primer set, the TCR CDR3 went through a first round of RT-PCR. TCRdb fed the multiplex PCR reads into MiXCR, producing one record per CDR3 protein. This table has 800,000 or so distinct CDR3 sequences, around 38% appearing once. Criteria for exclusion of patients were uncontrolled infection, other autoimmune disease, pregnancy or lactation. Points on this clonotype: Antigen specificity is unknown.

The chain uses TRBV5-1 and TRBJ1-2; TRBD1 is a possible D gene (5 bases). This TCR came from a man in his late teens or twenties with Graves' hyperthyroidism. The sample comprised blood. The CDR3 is CASSLEPSGSIGYTF. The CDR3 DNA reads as TGCGCCAGCAGCTTGGAACCATCAGGGTCCATTGGCTACACCTTC.